These 15 T cell receptor beta chains were all obtained from the same sample, sequenced in a study of radiation and T cells in renal cell carcinoma. The table came from immunoSEQ multiplex PCR; TCRdb's copy has only in-frame clones and leaves some out. The sample includes 87,000 or so clones, less than 90% of them seen just once. Time point in this sample: baseline pretreatment blood. Specified treatment: 15 Gy SBRT to primary tumor, nephrectomy 4 weeks later. The sample was blood, taken from a patient whose treatment included radiotherapy and nephrectomy. These receptors came from a man between 45 and 60 years old with renal cell carcinoma.

J is TRBJ1-4 and V is TRBV5-1; D ambiguous. The ends were cut back, 5 bases at V and 7 bases at J, with 6 bases in the middle. There are 11 residues in the CDR3. Germline CDR1 SGHRS, CDR2 YFSETQ. CDR3 coding DNA: TGCGCCAGCAGGGGAGTTGAAAAACTGTTTTTT. Translating gives CASRGVEKLFF.

The chain links TRBV19 to TRBJ2-4, with D perhaps TRBD1 (5 bases). The CDR3 length is 15 residues. Trimming shortened V by 2 bases and J by 3 bases, and 11 bases separated the two germline ends. In germline, CDR1 is LNHDA, CDR2 SQIVND (reference sequence). The CDR3 loop reads CASSIQGLVKNIQYF. CDR3 bases: TGTGCCAGTAGTATACAGGGATTGGTCAAAAACATTCAGTACTTC.

The chain links TRBV6-5 to TRBJ2-3, with TRBD2 as a possible D gene (6 bases). This CDR3 spans 13 amino acids. The germline V gene has CDR1 MNHEY and CDR2 SVGAGI. This CDR3 reads CVIGGSTTDTQYF. CDR3 nucleotide sequence: TGTGTCATCGGGGGTTCCACCACAGATACGCAGTATTTT.

This chain connects TRBV4-1 to TRBJ1-2; possible D gene TRBD1, 6 bases. The V gene's germline CDR1 is MGHRA and CDR2 YSYEKL. The CDR3 contains 16 residues. Trimming stripped 1 base from V and 5 bases from J, with 17 bases between. CDR3 amino acids: CASSQVDSFLGYGYTF. CDR3 nucleotides: TGCGCCAGCAGCCAAGTGGACAGCTTTTTAGGGTATGGCTACACCTTC.

The chain has TRBV29-1 and TRBJ1-2; D is uncertain. With 1 base removed from V and 0 bases from J, the gap between germline ends came to 6 bases. Germline CDR1 reads SQVTM; CDR2 reads ANQGSEA. This CDR3 region has 13 residues. The CDR3 DNA follows: TGCAGCGTTGAAGGTTACTCTAACTATGGCTACACCTTC. This encodes CSVEGYSNYGYTF.

This chain links TRBV9 with TRBJ2-3; the D gene is possibly TRBD1 (6 bases). V gave up 3 bases and J gave up 7 bases, with 24 bases separating them. The CDR3 contains 17 residues. In germline, CDR1 is SGDLS, CDR2 YYNGEE. The CDR3 sequence: CASSGAGVRGVWNTQYF. CDR3 DNA: TGTGCCAGCAGCGGCGCAGGTGTCAGGGGCGTTTGGAATACGCAGTATTTT. The whole variable domain, filled in from reference TRBV9 and TRBJ2-3, reads DSGVTQTPKHLITATGQRVTLRCSPRSGDLSVYWYQQSLDQGLQFLIQYYNGEERAKGNILERFSAQQFPDLHSELNLSSLELGDSALYFCASSGAGVRGVWNTQYFGPGTRLTVL.

This chain joins TRBV5-5 and TRBJ2-7; 12 nucleotides line up with TRBD2. After removal of 4 bases from V and 3 bases from J, the junction contained 5 bases not matched to a gene. CDR1 and CDR2 from the germline V gene are SGHKS and YYEKEE (reference sequence). This CDR3 comprises 15 residues. In nucleotides, the CDR3 is TGTGCCAGCAGCGGCGGACTAGCGGGGCTCTACGAGCAGTACTTC. Its translation: CASSGGLAGLYEQYF. The full variable domain, in which reference TRBV5-5 and TRBJ2-7 provide the parts outside the CDR3, is DAGVTQSPTHLIKTRGQQVTLRCSPISGHKSVSWYQQVLGQGPQFIFQYYEKEERGRGNFPDRFSARQFPNYSSELNVNALLLGDSALYLCASSGGLAGLYEQYFGPGTRLTVT.

V gene TRBV5-5 combines with J gene TRBJ1-1; a weak D match, TRBD1 (5 bases). The V gene lost 0 bases and the J gene lost 0 bases, with 12 bases spanning the gap. This CDR3 has 16 amino acids. Germline-derived CDR1 and CDR2 are SGHKS and YYEKEE (reference sequence). The CDR3 DNA reads TGTGCCAGCAGCTTGGCCCAGTGGGGCATGAACACTGAAGCTTTCTTT. This encodes CASSLAQWGMNTEAFF.

About this clone: The sample has other DNA sequences that encode this CDR3 too. This rearrangement joins TRBV27 to TRBJ1-3; a possible D gene is TRBD1 (5 bases). Germline V gives CDR1 MNHEY, CDR2 SMNVEV (reference sequence). The CDR3 runs to 14 residues. V was pared by 2 bases and J by 2 bases, with 7 bases between. The CDR3 coding sequence is TGTGCCAGCAGTTTAGCAGGGACTGGAAACACCATATATTTT. Translated, it gives CASSLAGTGNTIYF.

J is TRBJ1-1 and V is TRBV7-8, with D possibly matching TRBD1 (5 bases). V shed 3 bases and J shed 10 bases, with 12 bases lying between them. The CDR3 contains 12 residues. Germline-derived CDR1 and CDR2 are SGHVS and FQNEAQ. CDR3 bases: TGTGCCAGCAGCTTCCGGGCGGGGGTAGCTTTCTTT. Amino acid sequence: CASSFRAGVAFF.

The rearrangement links TRBV5-1 to TRBJ1-3, with 9 bases fitting TRBD1. The CDR3 is made up of 17 amino acids. CDR1 and CDR2 (germline): SGHRS, YFSETQ. Losses at the gene ends were 4 bases for V and 0 bases for J; bases not matched to a gene: 8. CDR3: CASSHGQGRTSGNTIYF. CDR3 DNA: TGCGCCAGCAGCCATGGACAGGGGCGCACCTCTGGAAACACCATATATTTT.

The genes are TRBV27 and TRBJ2-7; D call uncertain. The V end was cut by 2 bases, the J end by 4 bases, with 12 bases between. CDR1 and CDR2 from the germline V gene are MNHEY and SMNVEV (reference sequence). The CDR3 length is 14 residues. CDR3 DNA sequence: TGTGCCAGCAGTTTAAGCACCCTTCCTTACGAGCAGTACTTC. The encoded protein is CASSLSTLPYEQYF.

V is TRBV6-1 and J is TRBJ2-1; 12 positions agree with TRBD2. The CDR3 runs to 15 residues. Trimming at V came to 6 bases and at J to 6 bases, leaving 6 bases not matched to a gene. CDR1 MNHNS and CDR2 SASEGT come from the germline V gene. The CDR3 is CASSQGLAGLNEQFF. CDR3 coding DNA: TGTGCCAGCAGCCAGGGACTAGCGGGCCTCAATGAGCAGTTCTTC.

This chain links TRBV5-4 with TRBJ1-5, with D tentatively TRBD1 (5 bases). CDR1 is SGHNT, CDR2 YYREEE, per germline (reference sequence). This CDR3 is 15 amino acids long. The V end was cut by 1 base, the J end by 7 bases, with 15 bases between. This CDR3 is CASSLTAGVNQPQHF. CDR3 nucleotides: TGTGCCAGCAGCTTGACCGCGGGGGTAAACCAGCCCCAGCATTTT. Drawing the rest from reference TRBV5-4 and TRBJ1-5, the complete variable domain is ETGVTQSPTHLIKTRGQQVTLRCSSQSGHNTVSWYQQALGQGPQFIFQYYREEENGRGNFPPRFSGLQFPNYSSELNVNALELDDSALYLCASSLTAGVNQPQHFGDGTRLSIL.

The chain joins TRBV9 to TRBJ2-3; TRBD2 matches at 9 bases. CDR3 length: 16 amino acids. Unmatched junction bases numbered 7, after V lost 1 base and J lost 4 bases. Germline V CDR1 and CDR2: SGDLS, YYNGEE. CDR3 loop: CASSVLGGGAPDTQYF. The DNA for the CDR3 is TGTGCCAGCAGCGTACTGGGCGGGGGGGCCCCAGATACGCAGTATTTT. The variable domain in full, with the rest retrieved from reference TRBV9 and TRBJ2-3, is DSGVTQTPKHLITATGQRVTLRCSPRSGDLSVYWYQQSLDQGLQFLIQYYNGEERAKGNILERFSAQQFPDLHSELNLSSLELGDSALYFCASSVLGGGAPDTQYFGPGTRLTVL.